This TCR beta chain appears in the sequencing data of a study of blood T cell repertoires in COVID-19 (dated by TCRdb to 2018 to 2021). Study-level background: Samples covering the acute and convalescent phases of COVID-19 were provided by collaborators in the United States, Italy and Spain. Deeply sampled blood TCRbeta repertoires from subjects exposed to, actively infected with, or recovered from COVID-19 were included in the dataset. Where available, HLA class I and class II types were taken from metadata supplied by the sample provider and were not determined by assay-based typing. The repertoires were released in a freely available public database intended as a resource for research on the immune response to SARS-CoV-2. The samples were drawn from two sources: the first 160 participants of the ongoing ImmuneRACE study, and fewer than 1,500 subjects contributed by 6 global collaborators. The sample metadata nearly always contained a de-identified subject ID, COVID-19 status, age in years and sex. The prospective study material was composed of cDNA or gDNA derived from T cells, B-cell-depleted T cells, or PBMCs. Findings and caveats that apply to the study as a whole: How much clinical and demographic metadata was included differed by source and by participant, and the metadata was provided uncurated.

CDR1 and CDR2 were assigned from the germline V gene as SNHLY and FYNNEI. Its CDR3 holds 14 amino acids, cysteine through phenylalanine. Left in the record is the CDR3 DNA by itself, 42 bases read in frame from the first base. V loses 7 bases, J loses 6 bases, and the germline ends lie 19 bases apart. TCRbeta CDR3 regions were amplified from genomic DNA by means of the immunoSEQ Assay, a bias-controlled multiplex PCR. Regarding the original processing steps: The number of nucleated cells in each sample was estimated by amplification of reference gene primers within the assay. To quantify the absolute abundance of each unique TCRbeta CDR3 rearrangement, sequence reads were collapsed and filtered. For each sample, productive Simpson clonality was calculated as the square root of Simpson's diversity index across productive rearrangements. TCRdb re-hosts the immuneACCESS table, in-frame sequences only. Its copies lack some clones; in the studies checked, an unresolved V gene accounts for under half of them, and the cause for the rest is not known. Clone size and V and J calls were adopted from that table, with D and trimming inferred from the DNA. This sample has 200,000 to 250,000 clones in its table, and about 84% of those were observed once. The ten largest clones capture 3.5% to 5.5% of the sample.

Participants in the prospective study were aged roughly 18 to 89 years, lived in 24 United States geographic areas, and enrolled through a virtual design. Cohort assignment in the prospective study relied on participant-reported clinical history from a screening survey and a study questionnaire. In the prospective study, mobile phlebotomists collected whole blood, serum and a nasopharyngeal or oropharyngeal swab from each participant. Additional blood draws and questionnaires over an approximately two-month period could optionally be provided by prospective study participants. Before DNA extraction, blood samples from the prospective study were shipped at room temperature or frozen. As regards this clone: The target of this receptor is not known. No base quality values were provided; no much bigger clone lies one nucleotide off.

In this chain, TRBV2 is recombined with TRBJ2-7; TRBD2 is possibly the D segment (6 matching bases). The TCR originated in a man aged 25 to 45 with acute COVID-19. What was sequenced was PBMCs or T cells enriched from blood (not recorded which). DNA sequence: TGTGCCAGCAACCAAGGACTATTAGCAACCGAGCAGTACTTC. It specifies CASNQGLLATEQYF.